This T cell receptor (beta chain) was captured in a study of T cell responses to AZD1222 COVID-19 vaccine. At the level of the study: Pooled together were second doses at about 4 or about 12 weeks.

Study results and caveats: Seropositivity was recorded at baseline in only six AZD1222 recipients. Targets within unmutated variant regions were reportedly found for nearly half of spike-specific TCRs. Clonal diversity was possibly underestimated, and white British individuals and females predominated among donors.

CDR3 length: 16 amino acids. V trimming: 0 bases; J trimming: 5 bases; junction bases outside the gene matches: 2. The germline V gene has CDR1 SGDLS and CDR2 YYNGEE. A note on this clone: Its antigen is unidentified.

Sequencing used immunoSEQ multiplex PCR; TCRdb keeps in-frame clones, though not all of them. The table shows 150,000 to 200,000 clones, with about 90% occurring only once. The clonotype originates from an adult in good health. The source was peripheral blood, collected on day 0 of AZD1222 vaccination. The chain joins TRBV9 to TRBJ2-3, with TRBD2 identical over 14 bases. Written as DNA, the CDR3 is TGTGCCAGCAGCGTAGGACTAGCGGGAGGGCGAGATACGCAGTATTTT. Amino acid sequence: CASSVGLAGGRDTQYF.